The 13 T cell receptor beta chains below come from one sample, sequenced in a study of OX40 agonist ivuxolimab in advanced cancers. Profiled with immunoSEQ multiplex PCR; TCRdb holds only in-frame clones, not every one. Seen here are 20,000 to 30,000 clones, 83% observed once, and the top ten hold 8% to 9%. Sequenced material: CD4+ or CD8+ T cells sorted from blood, taken in a trial of the OX40 agonist ivuxolimab. The source of these receptors is an adult with an advanced solid tumor such as melanoma, head and neck, liver or kidney cancer.

This chain links TRBV4-3 with TRBJ1-3, with D perhaps matching TRBD1 (6 bases). CDR3 size: 17 residues. V was clipped by 0 bases and J by 3 bases, with 15 bases between them. Germline CDR1 LGHNA, CDR2 YSLEER. CDR3: CASSQDPDSSNGNTIYF. CDR3 coding DNA: TGCGCCAGCAGCCAAGATCCGGACAGCTCTAATGGAAACACCATATATTTT.

The gene calls are TRBV5-4 and TRBJ2-5, with 12 bases fitting TRBD2. Germline V gene sequence: CDR1 SGHNT, CDR2 YYREEE (reference sequence). Trimming at V came to 4 bases and at J to 5 bases, leaving 9 bases not matched to a gene. This CDR3 comprises 16 residues. CDR3 nucleotide sequence: TGTGCCAGCAGCCAAGATCCTAGCGGGGGGGCCGAGACCCAGTACTTC. Its protein is CASSQDPSGGAETQYF.

The rearrangement links TRBV13 to TRBJ1-5, with D maybe TRBD1 (6 bases). V lost 5 bases and J 2 bases, leaving 13 bases between the germline ends. The CDR3 extends over 15 amino acids. CDR1 is PRHDT, CDR2 FYEKMQ, per germline (reference sequence). The CDR3 loop reads CASSLRGYGNQPQHF. DNA of the CDR3: TGTGCCAGCAGCCTCAGGGGTTATGGCAATCAGCCCCAGCATTTT.

CDR3 coding DNA: TGCGCCAGCAGCCCCCGGCAGGCTACTTTCTATGGCTACACCTTC. This sequence encodes CASSPRQATFYGYTF. The V gene is TRBV4-3, the J gene TRBJ1-2; D is unclear. The CDR3 consists of 15 residues. Germline V gene sequence: CDR1 LGHNA, CDR2 YSLEER. V gave up 4 bases and J gave up 4 bases, with 16 bases separating them.

The chain couples TRBV29-1 to TRBJ1-1; 7 nucleotides match TRBD1. Per the germline V gene, CDR1 is SQVTM and CDR2 is ANQGSEA. The CDR3 is 14 amino acids. V was clipped by 4 bases and J by 2 bases; unmatched bases: 7. CDR3 residues: CSVGTGRLNTEAFF. The DNA of the CDR3 is TGCAGCGTTGGGACAGGCCGACTCAACACTGAAGCTTTCTTT.

The V and J genes are TRBV7-2 and TRBJ2-1; 11 bases line up with TRBD2. V lost 3 bases to trimming and J lost 9 bases; unmatched junction nucleotides: 4. Germline loops: CDR1 SGHTA, CDR2 FQGNSA. CDR3 size: 14 residues. The CDR3 region is CASSLVAGGIEQFF. In DNA, the CDR3 is TGTGCCAGCAGCTTGGTAGCGGGGGGGATTGAGCAGTTCTTC.

The rearrangement links TRBV4-2 to TRBJ2-7; tentatively, D is TRBD2 (5 bases). V was trimmed by 5 bases and J by 4 bases, leaving 12 bases between them. This CDR3 has 13 residues. From germline, CDR1 is LGHNA and CDR2 YNFKEQ. The CDR3 bases are TGTGCCAGCAGCTCTCTCGGAGGTTACGAGCAGTACTTC. Encoded protein: CASSSLGGYEQYF.

The chain employs TRBV7-9 and TRBJ2-7; a possible D gene is TRBD1 (6 bases). The germline CDR1 and CDR2 sequences are SEHNR and FQNEAQ (reference sequence). The V gene lost 1 base and the J gene lost 5 bases, with 9 bases spanning the gap. The CDR3 covers 13 residues. CDR3 bases: TGTGCCAGCAGCTTAGGGGGGCAGCACGAGCAGTACTTC. Encoded protein: CASSLGGQHEQYF.

The rearrangement uses TRBV27 and TRBJ1-4; TRBD1 agrees at 8 bases. The length of the CDR3 is 15 residues. V was pared by 10 bases and J by 0 bases, with 7 bases of the junction left unmatched. Germline assignment: CDR1 MNHEY and CDR2 SMNVEV (reference sequence). The CDR3 nucleotides are TGTGCCACCGGACAGGGTCCGGCAACTAATGAAAAACTGTTTTTT. Its translation: CATGQGPATNEKLFF.

This chain joins TRBV12-5 and TRBJ1-1, with D uncertain. V lost 0 bases, J lost 10 bases, and 6 bases lay in between. CDR3 length equals 11 residues. CDR1 is LGHNT and CDR2 is FRNRAP in the germline V gene. The CDR3 reads CASGLVVVAFF. The CDR3 bases are TGTGCTAGTGGTTTGGTTGTCGTAGCTTTCTTT.

V gene TRBV4-1 combines with J gene TRBJ2-7; 8 bases map to TRBD1. The CDR3 loop spans 17 amino acids. Germline V gives CDR1 MGHRA, CDR2 YSYEKL. The V and J ends lost 3 bases and 4 bases, in that order; junction bases with no gene match: 14. In DNA, the CDR3 is TGCGCCAGCAGCCACTTAGACAGGGGCTTGTCCGATTACGAGCAGTACTTC. Its translation is CASSHLDRGLSDYEQYF.

This clone has a single count. The V gene is TRBV6-5, the J gene TRBJ2-6; D gene uncertain. Between the trimmed V and J ends, which lost 2 bases and 0 bases, there was a span of 2 bases. The CDR3 covers 14 residues. Germline V gene lookup returns CDR1 MNHEY and CDR2 SVGAGI. In nucleotides, the CDR3 is TGTGCCAGCAGTTACAGCTCTGGGGCCAACGTCCTGACTTTC. Translating gives CASSYSSGANVLTF.

The rearrangement uses TRBV6-5 and TRBJ2-5; weak D call: TRBD2 (5 bases). The V gene lost 2 bases and the J gene lost 5 bases, with 15 bases spanning the gap. There are 15 residues in the CDR3. Germline lookup yields CDR1 MNHEY and CDR2 SVGAGI. The CDR3, as DNA: TGTGCCAGCAGTTACAGTGGGCCTACGGGGGAGACCCAGTACTTC. Protein product: CASSYSGPTGETQYF.